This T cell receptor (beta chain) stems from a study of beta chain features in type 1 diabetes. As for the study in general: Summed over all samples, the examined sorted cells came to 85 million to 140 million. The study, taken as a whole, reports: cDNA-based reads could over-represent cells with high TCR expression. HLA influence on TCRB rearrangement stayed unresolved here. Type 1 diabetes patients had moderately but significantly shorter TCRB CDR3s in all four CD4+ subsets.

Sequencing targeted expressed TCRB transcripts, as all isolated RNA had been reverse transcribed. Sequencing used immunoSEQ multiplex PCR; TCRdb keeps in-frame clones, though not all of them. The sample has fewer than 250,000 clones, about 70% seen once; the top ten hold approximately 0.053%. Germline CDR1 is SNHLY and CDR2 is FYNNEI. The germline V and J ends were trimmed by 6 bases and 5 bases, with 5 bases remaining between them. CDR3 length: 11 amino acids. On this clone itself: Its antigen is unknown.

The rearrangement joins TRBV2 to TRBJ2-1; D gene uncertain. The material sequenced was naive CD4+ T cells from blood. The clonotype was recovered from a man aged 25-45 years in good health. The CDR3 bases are TGTGCCAGCAGCGTTAACAATGAGCAGTTCTTC. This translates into CASSVNNEQFF.